The rows below give T cell receptor beta chains drawn from one sample of a study of T cell responses to AZD1222 COVID-19 vaccine. Sequencing was performed with immunoSEQ multiplex PCR; in TCRdb, only in-frame clones are kept and a portion is missing. This sample has approximately 180,000 clones, with 75% to 90% found just once. The sequences come from peripheral blood, collected 28 days after the second dose of the MenACWY control vaccine. These receptors were collected from an adult who received the MenACWY meningococcal vaccine as a control. The conserved cysteine and the conserved F or W are not part of the CDR3 here. The order of the fields is J gene, V gene, CDR3 protein.

J: TRBJ2-7; V: TRBV6-2/TRBV6-3; CDR3: ASSPLAGHGYEQY
J: TRBJ2-7; V: TRBV6-5; CDR3: ASSYSFQHYEQY
J: TRBJ2-2; V: TRBV7-2; CDR3: ASSRSRTLNTGELF
J: TRBJ2-7; V: TRBV5-8; CDR3: ASSLAQWPEQY
J: TRBJ1-2; V: TRBV30; CDR3: AWTQGNPYGYT
J: TRBJ1-5; V: TRBV6-2/TRBV6-3; CDR3: ASSYEGNQPQH
J: TRBJ2-3; V: TRBV28; CDR3: ASYGTSGTDTQY
J: TRBJ2-5; V: TRBV28; CDR3: ASSLDRLKETQY
J: TRBJ2-5; V: TRBV28; CDR3: ASSRVTQY
J: TRBJ1-1; V: TRBV6-5; CDR3: ASSYSGVSETEAF
J: TRBJ2-7; V: TRBV28; CDR3: ASSTSVYEQY
J: TRBJ2-7; V: TRBV5-1; CDR3: ASSSTGTESYEQY
J: TRBJ1-1; V: TRBV6-5; CDR3: ASSLQLRTEAF
J: TRBJ1-3; V: TRBV6-6; CDR3: ASRPTAGAVGNTIY
J: TRBJ1-5; V: TRBV5-5; CDR3: ASSVAGDQPQH
J: TRBJ1-2; V: TRBV28; CDR3: ASTPGQYGYT
J: TRBJ2-7; V: TRBV11-2; CDR3: ASSLAGTAYEQY
J: TRBJ2-3; V: TRBV5-6; CDR3: ASSGDRADTQY
J: TRBJ2-7; V: TRBV10-2; CDR3: ASRRTSDYEQY
J: TRBJ2-4; V: TRBV2; CDR3: ASRAFTGPLAKNIQY
J: TRBJ2-7; V: TRBV19; CDR3: ASETGPRIISYEQY
J: TRBJ1-5; V: TRBV4-3; CDR3: ASSPDRAEQPQH
J: TRBJ2-2; V: TRBV28; CDR3: ATKSLTGELF
J: TRBJ1-5; V: TRBV5-1; CDR3: ASSADSNQPQH
J: TRBJ1-1; V: TRBV28; CDR3: ASSLGQPTEAF
J: TRBJ1-6; V: TRBV9; CDR3: ASSVASNNWGVDSPLH
J: TRBJ2-5; V: TRBV24-1; CDR3: ATSESTSTGETQY
J: TRBJ2-1; V: TRBV19; CDR3: ASSQAGLAGVLTPYNEQF
J: TRBJ2-3; V: TRBV9; CDR3: ASSSDGTDTQY
J: TRBJ1-1; V: TRBV2; CDR3: ASPNDKGSQTEAF
J: TRBJ1-2; V: TRBV9; CDR3: ASSVGGQGHGYT
J: TRBJ2-1; V: TRBV25-1; CDR3: ASSETVLSSYNEQF
J: TRBJ2-2; V: TRBV19; CDR3: ASSWRDTGELF
J: TRBJ1-5; V: TRBV10-3; CDR3: AISQGEGEWPQH
J: TRBJ2-7; V: TRBV18; CDR3: ASSLPGLAGHEQY
J: TRBJ1-2; V: TRBV11-2; CDR3: ASVDGSNYGYT
J: TRBJ2-4; V: TRBV6-2/TRBV6-3; CDR3: ASSPGTLDIQY
J: TRBJ2-7; V: TRBV27; CDR3: ASSFRQGGYEQY
J: TRBJ1-1; V: TRBV6-2/TRBV6-3; CDR3: ASSQGQMNTEAF
J: TRBJ2-7; V: TRBV6-6; CDR3: ASRTRTGRIYEQY
J: TRBJ2-1; V: TRBV7-9; CDR3: ASSLWTGHDNEQF
J: TRBJ1-2; V: TRBV27; CDR3: ASSVGTGVNYGYT